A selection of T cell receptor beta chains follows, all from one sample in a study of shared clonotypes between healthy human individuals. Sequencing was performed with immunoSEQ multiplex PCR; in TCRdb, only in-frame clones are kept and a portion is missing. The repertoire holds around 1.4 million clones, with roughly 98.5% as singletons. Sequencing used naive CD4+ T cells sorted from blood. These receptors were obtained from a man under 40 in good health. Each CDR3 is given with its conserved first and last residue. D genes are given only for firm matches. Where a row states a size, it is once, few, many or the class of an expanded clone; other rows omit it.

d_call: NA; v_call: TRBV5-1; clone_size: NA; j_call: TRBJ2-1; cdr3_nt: TGCGCCAGCAGCTTGGACCACAATGAGCAGTTCTTC; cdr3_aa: CASSLDHNEQFF
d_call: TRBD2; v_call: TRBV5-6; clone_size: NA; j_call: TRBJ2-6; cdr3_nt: TGTGCCAGCAGGCCGGGACTAGCGGGAGTTCTCTCTGGGGCCAACGTCCTGACTTTC; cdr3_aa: CASRPGLAGVLSGANVLTF
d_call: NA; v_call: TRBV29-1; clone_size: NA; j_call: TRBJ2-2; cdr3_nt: TGCAGCGTCAGGGGTCCTTACGGGGAGCTGTTTTTT; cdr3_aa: CSVRGPYGELFF
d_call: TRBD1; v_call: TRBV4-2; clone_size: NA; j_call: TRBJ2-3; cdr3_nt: TGTGCCAGCAGCCCGGGACAGGGTCGCACAGATACGCAGTATTTT; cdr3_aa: CASSPGQGRTDTQYF
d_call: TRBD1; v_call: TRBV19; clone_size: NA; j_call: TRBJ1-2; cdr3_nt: TGTGCCAGTAGTCTCCGGACAGGGGGCAGCTATGGCTACACCTTC; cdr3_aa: CASSLRTGGSYGYTF
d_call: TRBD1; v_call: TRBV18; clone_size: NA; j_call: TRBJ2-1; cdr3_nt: TGTGCCAGCTCACCACGTAGGGGAGCAGGGGGACAGTGGAATGAGCAGTTCTTC; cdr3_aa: CASSPRRGAGGQWNEQFF
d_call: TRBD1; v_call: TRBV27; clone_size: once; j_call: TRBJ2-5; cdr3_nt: TGTGCCAGCAGTCTTTACAGGGGGCTGCAAGAGACCCAGTACTTC; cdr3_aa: CASSLYRGLQETQYF
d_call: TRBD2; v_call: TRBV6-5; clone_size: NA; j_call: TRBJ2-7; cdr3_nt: TGTGCCAGCAGGGACACCGGGACTAATTACGAGCAGTACTTC; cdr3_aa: CASRDTGTNYEQYF
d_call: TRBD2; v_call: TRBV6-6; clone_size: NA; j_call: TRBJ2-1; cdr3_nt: TGTGCCAGCAGAAAGACTAGCGGGGACTACAATGAGCAGTTCTTC; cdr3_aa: CASRKTSGDYNEQFF
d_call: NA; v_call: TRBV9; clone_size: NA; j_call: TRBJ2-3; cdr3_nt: TGTGCCAGCAGCGAGAGCGAGGGCCTAGGAGATACGCAGTATTTT; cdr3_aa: CASSESEGLGDTQYF
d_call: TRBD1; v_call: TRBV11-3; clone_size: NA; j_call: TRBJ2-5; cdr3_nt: TGTGCCAGCAGCTTAGGTTCGGGGGACAGGGAAGAGACCCAGTACTTC; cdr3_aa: CASSLGSGDREETQYF
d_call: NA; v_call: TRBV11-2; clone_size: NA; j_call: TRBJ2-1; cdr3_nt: TGTGCCAGCAGTCTTACAAGGGAGCAGTTCTTC; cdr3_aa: CASSLTREQFF
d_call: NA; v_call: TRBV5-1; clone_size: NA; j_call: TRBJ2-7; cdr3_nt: TGCGCCAGCAGCTTGCTTGCGGACAGCTACGAGCAGTACTTC; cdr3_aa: CASSLLADSYEQYF
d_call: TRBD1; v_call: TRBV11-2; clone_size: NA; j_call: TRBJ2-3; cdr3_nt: TGTGCCAGCAGGCTCATCAGGGGGCCAGATACGCAGTATTTT; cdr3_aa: CASRLIRGPDTQYF
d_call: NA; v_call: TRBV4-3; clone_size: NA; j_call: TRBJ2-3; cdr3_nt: TGCGCCAGCAGCCAAGCGGGACCGCCAGGCACAGATACGCAGTATTTT; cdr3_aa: CASSQAGPPGTDTQYF
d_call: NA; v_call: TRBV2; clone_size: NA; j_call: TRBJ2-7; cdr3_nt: TGTGCCAGCACCCTTAGGCGGGGATCCTACGAGCAGTACTTC; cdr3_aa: CASTLRRGSYEQYF
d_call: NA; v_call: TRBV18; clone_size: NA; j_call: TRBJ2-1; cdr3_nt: TGTGCCAGCTCACCACGGACCAGGGGGGACGAGCAGTTCTTC; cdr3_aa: CASSPRTRGDEQFF
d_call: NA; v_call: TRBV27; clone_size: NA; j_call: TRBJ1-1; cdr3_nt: TGTGCCAGCAGTTTGGGGCGGAACACTGAAGCTTTCTTT; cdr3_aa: CASSLGRNTEAFF
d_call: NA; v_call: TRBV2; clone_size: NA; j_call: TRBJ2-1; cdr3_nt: TGTGCCAGGGGTCCAGGGGAGCGGAACAATGAGCAGTTCTTC; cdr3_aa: CARGPGERNNEQFF
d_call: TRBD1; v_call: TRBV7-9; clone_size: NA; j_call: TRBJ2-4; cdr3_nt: TGTGCCAGCAGCTCGACAGGGGACGTAAACATTCAGTACTTC; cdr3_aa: CASSSTGDVNIQYF
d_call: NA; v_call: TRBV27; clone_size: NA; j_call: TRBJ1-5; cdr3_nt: TGTGCCAGCAGTCGGGTGGGGATAAGGCAGCCCCAGCATTTT; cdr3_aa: CASSRVGIRQPQHF
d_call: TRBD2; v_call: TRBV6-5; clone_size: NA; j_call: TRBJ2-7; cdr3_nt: TGTGCCAGCAGTTCGGGGGGGCCCGCGCAGTACGAGCAGTACTTC; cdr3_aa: CASSSGGPAQYEQYF
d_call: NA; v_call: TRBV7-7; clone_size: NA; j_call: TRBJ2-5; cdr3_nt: TGTGCCAGCAGCCCCGTCCAGACCCAGTACTTC; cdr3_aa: CASSPVQTQYF
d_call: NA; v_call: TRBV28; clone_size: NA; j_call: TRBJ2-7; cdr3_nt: TGTGCCAGCAGTTCCCCTTCCGGGCAGTACTTC; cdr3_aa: CASSSPSGQYF